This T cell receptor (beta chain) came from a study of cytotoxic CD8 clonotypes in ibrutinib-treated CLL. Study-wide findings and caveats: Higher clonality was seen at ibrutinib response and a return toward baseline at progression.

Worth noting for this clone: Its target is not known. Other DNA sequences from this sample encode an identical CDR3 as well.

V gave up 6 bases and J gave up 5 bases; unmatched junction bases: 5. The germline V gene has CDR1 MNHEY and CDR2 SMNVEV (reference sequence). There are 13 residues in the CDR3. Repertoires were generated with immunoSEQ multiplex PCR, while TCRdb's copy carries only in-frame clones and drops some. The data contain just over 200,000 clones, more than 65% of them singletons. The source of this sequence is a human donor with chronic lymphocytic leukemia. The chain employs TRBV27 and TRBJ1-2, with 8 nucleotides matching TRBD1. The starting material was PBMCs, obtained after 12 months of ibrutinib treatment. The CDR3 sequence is CASRLRQGYGYTF. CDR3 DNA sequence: TGTGCCAGCAGGCTACGACAGGGGTATGGCTACACCTTC.